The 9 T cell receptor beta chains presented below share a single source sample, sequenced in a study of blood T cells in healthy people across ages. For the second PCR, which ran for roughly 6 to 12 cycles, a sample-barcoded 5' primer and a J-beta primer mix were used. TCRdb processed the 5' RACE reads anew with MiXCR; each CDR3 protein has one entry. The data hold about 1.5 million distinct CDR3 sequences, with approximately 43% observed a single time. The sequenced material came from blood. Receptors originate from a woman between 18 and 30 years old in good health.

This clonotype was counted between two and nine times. The CDR3 protein is CASSYSGSPSYEQYF. CDR3 DNA sequence: TGTGCCAGCAGTTATAGCGGGAGTCCCTCCTACGAGCAGTACTTC. V usage is TRBV27 and J usage is TRBJ2-4; 9 positions agree with TRBD2. The tail of the sequence fits TRBJ2-7 better, so the J call may be wrong. Germline V gene data show CDR1 as MNHEY and CDR2 as SMNVEV (reference sequence). The CDR3 has 15 residues.

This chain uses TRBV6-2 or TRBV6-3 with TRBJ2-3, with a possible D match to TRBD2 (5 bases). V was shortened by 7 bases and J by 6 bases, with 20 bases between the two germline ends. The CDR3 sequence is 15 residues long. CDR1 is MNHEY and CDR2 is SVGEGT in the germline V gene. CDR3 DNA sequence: TGTGCCAGCACCGACGGACTCCCATGGAAGGATACGCAGTATTTT. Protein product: CASTDGLPWKDTQYF.

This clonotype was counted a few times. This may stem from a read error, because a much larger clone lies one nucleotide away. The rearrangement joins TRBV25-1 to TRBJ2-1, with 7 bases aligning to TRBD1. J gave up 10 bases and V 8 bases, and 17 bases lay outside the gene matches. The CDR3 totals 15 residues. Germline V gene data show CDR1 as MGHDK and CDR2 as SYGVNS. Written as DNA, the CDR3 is TGTGCCAGCGAGAAGACAGGGAAGGGCTCCTACGAGCAGTTCTTC. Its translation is CASEKTGKGSYEQFF.

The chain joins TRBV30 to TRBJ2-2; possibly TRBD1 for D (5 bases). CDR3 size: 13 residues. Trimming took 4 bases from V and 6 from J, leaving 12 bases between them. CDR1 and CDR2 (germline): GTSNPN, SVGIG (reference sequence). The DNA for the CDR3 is TGTGCCTGGATGCAGGGAAGGGCCGGGGAGCTGTTTTTT. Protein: CAWMQGRAGELFF.

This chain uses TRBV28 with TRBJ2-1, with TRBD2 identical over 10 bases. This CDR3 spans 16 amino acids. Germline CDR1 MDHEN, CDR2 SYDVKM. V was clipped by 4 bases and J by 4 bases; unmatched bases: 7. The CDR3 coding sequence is TGTGCCAGCAGTTCACCCGGGACTAGCGTATACAATGAGCAGTTCTTC. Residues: CASSSPGTSVYNEQFF.

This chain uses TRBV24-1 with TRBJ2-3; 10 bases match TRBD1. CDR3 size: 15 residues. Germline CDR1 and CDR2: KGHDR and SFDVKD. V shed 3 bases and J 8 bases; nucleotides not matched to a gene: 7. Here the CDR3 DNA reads TGTGCCACCAGTGATGTGGGACAGGGGAATGGTACGCAGTATTTT. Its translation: CATSDVGQGNGTQYF.

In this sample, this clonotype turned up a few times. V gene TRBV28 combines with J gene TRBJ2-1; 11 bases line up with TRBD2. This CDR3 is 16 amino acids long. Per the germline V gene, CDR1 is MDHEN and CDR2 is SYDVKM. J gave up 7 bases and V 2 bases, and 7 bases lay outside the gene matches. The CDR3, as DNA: TGTGCCAGCAGTTTACCCGGGACTAGCGGATTAAATGAGCAGTTCTTC. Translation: CASSLPGTSGLNEQFF.

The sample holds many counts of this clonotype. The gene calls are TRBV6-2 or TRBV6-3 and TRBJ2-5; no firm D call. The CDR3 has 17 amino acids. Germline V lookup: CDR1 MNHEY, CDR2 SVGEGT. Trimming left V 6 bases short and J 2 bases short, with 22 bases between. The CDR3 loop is CASSQSLMDGKQETQYF. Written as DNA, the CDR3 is TGTGCCAGCAGCCAGTCGTTAATGGACGGCAAACAAGAGACCCAGTACTTC.

The CDR3 DNA is TGTGCCAGCAGCTTAGTCCTAACTGTTGAAGCTTTCTTT. Translation: CASSLVLTVEAFF. The chain carries TRBV7-2 and TRBJ1-1; D unresolved. Germline CDR1 and CDR2: SGHTA and FQGNSA. The CDR3 extends over 13 amino acids. V lost 1 base and J 7 bases, leaving 10 bases between the germline ends.